Below, 30 T cell receptor beta chains from the same sample are listed, as sequenced in a study of blood T cell repertoires in COVID-19. Only in-frame clones appear in the TCRdb table, and some are missing; sequencing was by immunoSEQ multiplex PCR. The repertoire includes 250,000 to 350,000 clones, 70% to 90% of them detected once, and roughly 4% sits in the top ten. The sample was PBMCs or T cells enriched from blood (not recorded which). Receptors originate from a woman aged 25-40 years who had recovered from COVID-19.

J is TRBJ2-7 and V is TRBV28; no reliable D call. The germline V gene has CDR1 MDHEN and CDR2 SYDVKM. The CDR3 covers 11 residues. The ends were cut back, 6 bases at V and 3 bases at J, with 6 bases in the middle. For the CDR3, the DNA is TGTGCCAGCAGCTCCGTCTACGAGCAGTACTTC. Protein: CASSSVYEQYF.

This clone was seen only once. This chain uses TRBV2 with TRBJ2-1; 9 bases agree with TRBD1. Trimming at V came to 5 bases and at J to 4 bases, leaving 9 bases not matched to a gene. Germline V gives CDR1 SNHLY, CDR2 FYNNEI. The CDR3 length is 16 residues. Here the CDR3 reads CASSFLGTGSYNEQFF. Written as DNA, the CDR3 is TGTGCCAGCAGTTTTTTGGGGACAGGGTCATACAATGAGCAGTTCTTC.

This chain joins TRBV27 and TRBJ1-1; no firm D call. Per germline, CDR1 MNHEY and CDR2 SMNVEV (reference sequence). The CDR3 runs to 13 residues. Trimming took 3 bases from V and 1 from J, leaving 6 bases between them. The CDR3 DNA reads TGTGCCAGCAGTTTGTGGAGGAACACTGAAGCTTTCTTT. Amino acids: CASSLWRNTEAFF.

The chain combines TRBV18 with TRBJ2-3, with 14 positions matching TRBD2. J gave up 2 bases and V 4 bases, and 8 bases lay outside the gene matches. The CDR3 is 18 amino acids. The germline V gene has CDR1 KGHSH and CDR2 LQKENI. CDR3 bases: TGTGCCAGCTCACTGAGACTAGCGGGAGGGAGACTCACAGATACGCAGTATTTT. It codes for CASSLRLAGGRLTDTQYF.

V and J are TRBV4-2 and TRBJ1-1, with D unresolved. The CDR3 contains 14 residues. The V and J ends lost 0 bases and 5 bases respectively, with 10 bases between them. The germline V gene encodes CDR1 LGHNA and CDR2 YNFKEQ. The CDR3 DNA follows: TGTGCCAGCAGCCAAGATAATGGAGGAACTGAAGCTTTCTTT. It encodes CASSQDNGGTEAFF.

The chain joins TRBV6-6 to TRBJ1-3; tentatively, D is TRBD1 (5 bases). Germline assignment: CDR1 MNHNY and CDR2 SVGAGI (reference sequence). With 6 bases removed from V and 4 bases from J, the gap between germline ends came to 13 bases. The CDR3 totals 14 residues. Here the CDR3 DNA reads TGTGCCAGCAGCGCGGGACCAACCGGAAACACCATATATTTT. Its translation: CASSAGPTGNTIYF.

The chain has TRBV7-9 and TRBJ1-1, with TRBD1 identical over 8 bases. This CDR3 region has 15 residues. V lost 5 bases to trimming and J lost 6 bases; unmatched junction nucleotides: 11. Germline-derived CDR1 and CDR2 are SEHNR and FQNEAQ (reference sequence). CDR3 loop: CASSLDLTGGPEAFF. CDR3 nucleotide sequence: TGTGCCAGCAGCCTCGATCTTACAGGGGGTCCTGAAGCTTTCTTT.

J is TRBJ1-5 and V is TRBV7-8; D unclear. The germline CDR1 and CDR2 sequences are SGHVS and FQNEAQ. V lost 4 bases and J lost 0, with 7 bases in between. The CDR3 sequence is 14 residues long. The CDR3: CASSSTNSNQPQHF. CDR3 DNA: TGTGCCAGCAGCTCTACGAATAGCAATCAGCCCCAGCATTTT.

The chain is built from TRBV29-1 and TRBJ1-2; D not certain. Germline CDR1 and CDR2: SQVTM and ANQGSEA. CDR3 size: 14 residues. Trimming left V 2 bases short and J 8 bases short, with 18 bases between. In DNA, the CDR3 is TGCAGCGTTGAACTCGAGGCAGTCGGTTCGGGCTACACCTTC. Protein: CSVELEAVGSGYTF.

The table lists this clone with a count of one. The chain couples TRBV7-9 to TRBJ1-4; D is unclear. V dropped 4 bases and J dropped 8 bases, with 17 bases sitting between them. Germline V gives CDR1 SEHNR, CDR2 FQNEAQ (reference sequence). The CDR3 length is 15 residues. CDR3 sequence: CASSSASGIREKLFF. As DNA, the CDR3 is TGTGCCAGCAGCTCCGCCTCGGGGATCCGGGAAAAACTGTTTTTT.

The chain is built from TRBV5-1 and TRBJ2-3; 8 bases are shared with TRBD2. The CDR3 totals 16 residues. The trim removed 2 bases at V and 0 bases at J, leaving 5 bases unmatched. Per the germline V gene, CDR1 is SGHRS and CDR2 is YFSETQ. The CDR3 DNA is TGCGCCAGCAGCTTAGAACTAGCGGCTAGCACAGATACGCAGTATTTT. Protein product: CASSLELAASTDTQYF.

The chain employs TRBV7-8 and TRBJ2-7; D may be TRBD1 (6 bases). Between the trimmed V and J ends, which lost 1 base and 6 bases, there was a span of 16 bases. Per germline, CDR1 SGHVS and CDR2 FQNEAQ. This CDR3 region has 15 residues. CDR3 nucleotides: TGTGCCAGCAGCTTAGAGGCCAAGTTCAGGGGCGAGCAGTACTTC. Its translation: CASSLEAKFRGEQYF.

V and J are TRBV5-4 and TRBJ2-1; 8 nucleotides line up with TRBD1. The germline CDR1 and CDR2 sequences are SGHNT and YYREEE (reference sequence). Unmatched junction bases numbered 13, after V lost 6 bases and J lost 5 bases. This CDR3 region has 16 residues. The CDR3 nucleotides are TGTGCCAGCATCAAAGATCTGGACAGGGACCACAATGAGCAGTTCTTC. The encoded protein is CASIKDLDRDHNEQFF. Full variable domain (remainder filled in from reference TRBV5-4 and TRBJ2-1): ETGVTQSPTHLIKTRGQQVTLRCSSQSGHNTVSWYQQALGQGPQFIFQYYREEENGRGNFPPRFSGLQFPNYSSELNVNALELDDSALYLCASIKDLDRDHNEQFFGPGTRLTVL.

This clone was counted a single time. This rearrangement joins TRBV28 to TRBJ1-2; 8 positions match TRBD1. This CDR3 is 13 amino acids long. Germline assignment: CDR1 MDHEN and CDR2 SYDVKM. Trimming took 6 bases from V and 3 from J; bases not matched to a gene: 3. The CDR3 bases are TGTGCCAGCAGCCGGACAGGGCACTATGGCTACACCTTC. Translated, it gives CASSRTGHYGYTF.

V is TRBV9 and J is TRBJ2-2, with 7 bases aligning to TRBD2. CDR3 length: 15 residues. J lost 5 bases, V lost 0 bases, and 4 bases had no gene match. Per germline, CDR1 SGDLS and CDR2 YYNGEE. The CDR3 bases are TGTGCCAGCAGCGTAGCGGGAGGAGGGACCGGGGAGCTGTTTTTT. Its protein product is CASSVAGGGTGELFF.

The chain combines TRBV18 with TRBJ2-3; no clear D. Trimming removed 5 bases at V and 4 bases at J, with 7 bases between. In germline, CDR1 is KGHSH, CDR2 LQKENI. The CDR3 is 12 residues long. DNA for the CDR3: TGTGCCAGCTCATCCTCTTCAGATACGCAGTATTTT. Its protein is CASSSSSDTQYF.

The chain carries TRBV6-4 and TRBJ2-3, with D possibly TRBD2 on 6 matching bases. CDR3 size: 15 residues. Germline V gives CDR1 MRHNA, CDR2 SNTAGT. V was clipped by 3 bases and J by 1 base, with 11 bases between them. The DNA of the CDR3 is TGTGCCAGCAGTGAGGGCAGGGAGGGCACAGATACGCAGTATTTT. This encodes CASSEGREGTDTQYF.

The V gene is TRBV10-2, the J gene TRBJ1-5, with 7 bases matching TRBD1. The CDR3 consists of 16 residues. The V segment lost 5 bases and the J segment 6 bases; nucleotides outside the gene matches: 13. Germline V gene lookup returns CDR1 WSHSY and CDR2 SAAADI. In nucleotides, the CDR3 is TGCGCCAGCAGTCTATACCAAACAGGGGATACTCAGCCCCAGCATTTT. Translated, it gives CASSLYQTGDTQPQHF.

As to this clone: One end of the junction varies from germline; a read error may be responsible. The CDR3 sequence: CASSDPTGATKTGELFF. The CDR3 DNA reads as TGTGCCAGCAGTGATCCAACAGGGGCGACGAAAACCGGGGAGCTGTTTTTT. The chain joins TRBV27 to TRBJ2-2; 7 bases align to TRBD1. Per germline, CDR1 MNHEY and CDR2 SMNVEV (reference sequence). CDR3 size: 17 residues.

The V call is TRBV28, the J call TRBJ2-5; 8 positions agree with TRBD1. This CDR3 has 16 residues. Germline CDR1 and CDR2: MDHEN and SYDVKM. The trim removed 6 bases at V and 5 bases at J, leaving 14 bases unmatched. The CDR3 protein is CASSDPGGRGGETQYF. The CDR3 coding sequence is TGTGCCAGCAGCGACCCAGGGGGCCGTGGAGGGGAGACCCAGTACTTC.

The chain uses TRBV28 and TRBJ1-4; D gene uncertain. Trimming left V 7 bases short and J 5 bases short, with 11 bases between. The germline V gene has CDR1 MDHEN and CDR2 SYDVKM. The CDR3 is 13 residues long. CDR3: CASKDTTNEKLFF. In DNA form, the CDR3 reads TGTGCCAGCAAAGACACGACAAATGAAAAACTGTTTTTT.

V gene TRBV15 combines with J gene TRBJ1-1; TRBD1 matches 7 bases. This CDR3 spans 14 amino acids. Germline CDR1 is LNHNV and CDR2 is YYDKDF (reference sequence). With 7 bases clipped from V and 3 bases from J, the junction kept 8 bases outside the gene matches. CDR3 sequence: CATIDRDVDTEAFF. The DNA for the CDR3 is TGTGCCACCATCGACAGGGACGTAGACACTGAAGCTTTCTTT.

Comment on this clone: Different DNA sequences within this sample yield the same CDR3. The chain links TRBV7-8 to TRBJ2-5; D uncertain. This CDR3 spans 13 amino acids. Germline V gives CDR1 SGHVS, CDR2 FQNEAQ. Trimming took off 4 bases at V and 1 base at J, with 7 bases between the two ends. CDR3 in amino acids: CASSSLPQETQYF. The DNA of the CDR3 is TGTGCCAGCAGCTCACTTCCCCAAGAGACCCAGTACTTC.

The rearrangement uses TRBV28 and TRBJ1-2; perhaps TRBD1 as D (5 bases). The germline V gene encodes CDR1 MDHEN and CDR2 SYDVKM. This CDR3 has 15 amino acids. Between the trimmed V and J ends, which lost 6 bases and 3 bases, there was a span of 17 bases. The CDR3 spells CASSALPEGDYGYTF. DNA for the CDR3: TGTGCCAGCAGCGCCCTTCCCGAAGGGGACTATGGCTACACCTTC.

This clone was seen a few times. This chain uses TRBV5-1 with TRBJ1-2; 8 bases are a match to TRBD1. The V segment lost 5 bases and the J segment 2 bases; nucleotides outside the gene matches: 5. Germline-derived CDR1 and CDR2 are SGHRS and YFSETQ. There are 14 residues in the CDR3. CDR3 sequence reads: CASRSGTGNYGYTF. The CDR3 DNA follows: TGCGCCAGCAGGTCCGGGACAGGAAACTATGGCTACACCTTC.

V usage is TRBV28 and J usage is TRBJ2-1; TRBD2 might be the D (6 bases). Per germline, CDR1 MDHEN and CDR2 SYDVKM. Trimming took 3 bases from V and 2 from J, leaving 14 bases between them. The CDR3 is 16 residues long. In DNA, the CDR3 is TGTGCCAGCAGTTTGCCGCGGGACGACCCCTACAATGAGCAGTTCTTC. Its translation: CASSLPRDDPYNEQFF.

This chain connects TRBV12-5 to TRBJ1-2; the D is unclear. The CDR3 has 14 amino acids. V lost 10 bases, J lost 5 bases, and 20 bases lay in between. The germline V gene has CDR1 LGHNT and CDR2 FRNRAP. CDR3 bases: TGTGCTACGGGAGGAGGTGCGGGGTCTTATGGCTACACCTTC. Amino acids: CATGGGAGSYGYTF. The full variable domain, in which reference TRBV12-5 and TRBJ1-2 provide the parts outside the CDR3, is DARVTQTPRHKVTEMGQEVTMRCQPILGHNTVFWYRQTMMQGLELLAYFRNRAPLDDSGMPKDRFSAEMPDATLATLKIQPSEPRDSAVYFCATGGGAGSYGYTFGSGTRLTVV.

V is TRBV6-5 and J is TRBJ2-7, with TRBD2 matching over 8 bases. The CDR3 is made up of 14 amino acids. From germline, CDR1 is MNHEY and CDR2 SVGAGI. With 7 bases clipped from V and 1 base from J, the junction kept 6 bases outside the gene matches. This chain's CDR3 is CASTRLAQSYEQYF. Here the CDR3 DNA reads TGTGCCAGCACCAGACTAGCGCAATCCTACGAGCAGTACTTC.

The genes are TRBV12-2 and TRBJ2-5; TRBD1, the D gene given by the table, was not confirmed from the DNA. TRBV12-2 is recorded as a pseudogene. The CDR3 is 15 residues long. The CDR3 region is CASRSTGAPQETQYF. The CDR3 DNA reads TGTGCAAGTCGATCGACAGGGGCGCCCCAAGAGACCCAGTACTTC.

V usage is TRBV5-1 and J usage is TRBJ1-2; D is undetermined. V was trimmed by 4 bases and J by 4 bases, leaving 17 bases between them. CDR3 length: 15 residues. Germline V gives CDR1 SGHRS, CDR2 YFSETQ. CDR3 sequence reads: CASSPTGESPYGYTF. CDR3 sequence (DNA): TGCGCCAGCAGCCCAACGGGAGAGTCCCCCTATGGCTACACCTTC.